This is a list of T cell receptor beta chains from one sample in a study of siplizumab effects on memory and regulatory T cells. Sequencing was performed with immunoSEQ multiplex PCR; in TCRdb, only in-frame clones are kept and a portion is missing. The table has fewer than 65,000 clones, over 90% seen once. The sequenced sample was CD8+ T cells sorted from blood. These receptor sequences come from a human donor in good health. Both conserved end residues are part of each CDR3.

v_gene	j_gene	CDR3aa
TRBV7-9	TRBJ1-2	CASSLWTDYGYTF
TRBV27	TRBJ1-5	CASSFGGGQPQHF
TRBV28	TRBJ2-3	CASSLTLLADTQYF
TRBV5-1	TRBJ2-7	CASSSSYEQYF
TRBV6-5	TRBJ2-1	CASSYRGYNEQFF
TRBV10-1	TRBJ2-1	CASSESRTSGYNEQFF
TRBV7-9	TRBJ2-7	CATETNSYEQYF
TRBV6-1	TRBJ2-1	CASSEIFGTDLNNEQFF
TRBV4-2	TRBJ1-1	CASSQRQGASTEAFF
TRBV7-5	TRBJ2-7	CASSLEFGSNPYEQYF
TRBV7-3	TRBJ2-1	CASSLGPRPDLAGGPYNEQFF
TRBV28	TRBJ1-1	CASREENTEAFF
TRBV10-3	TRBJ2-5	CAIRDSLEAQETQYF
TRBV4-1	TRBJ1-5	CASRAGQYSNQPQHF
TRBV7-8	TRBJ2-7	CASSSVGGLYEQYF
TRBV5-4	TRBJ1-2	CASSFVILTGEYGYTF
TRBV13	TRBJ1-5	CASSLRGEQPQHF
TRBV28	TRBJ1-1	CASSLRDRRTEAFF
TRBV29-1	TRBJ2-7	CSVGRGTYEQYF
TRBV7-3	TRBJ2-5	CASSFGMEETQYF
TRBV7-6	TRBJ2-3	CASSLVGRQGADTQYF
TRBV27	TRBJ2-3	CASSLTGYSTESQYF
TRBV28	TRBJ1-4	CASSLRGWDEKLFF
TRBV14	TRBJ2-3	CASSHRQGTSDTQYF
TRBV7-9	TRBJ2-7	CASSPSRGQLLDYEQYF
TRBV5-1	TRBJ2-5	CASSPRQGQETQYF
TRBV7-7	TRBJ2-5	CASSRSEGGGQETQYF
TRBV7-2	TRBJ2-7	CASSSLGLAGSEQYF
TRBV5-8	TRBJ2-1	CASSLFPAGVGNEQFF
TRBV28	TRBJ2-7	CASSLEASGPTYEQYF
TRBV5-1	TRBJ2-1	CASSSTTGRGDEQFF
TRBV18	TRBJ1-1	CASSPDDRSVGNTEAFF
TRBV19	TRBJ2-7	CASSPGQGVYEQYF
TRBV5-1	TRBJ1-1	CASRGTDVEAFF
TRBV19	TRBJ2-7	CASRAGYEQYF
TRBV18	TRBJ1-2	CASSPPRGYYGYTF
TRBV6-5	TRBJ2-3	CASSSSHTDTQYF